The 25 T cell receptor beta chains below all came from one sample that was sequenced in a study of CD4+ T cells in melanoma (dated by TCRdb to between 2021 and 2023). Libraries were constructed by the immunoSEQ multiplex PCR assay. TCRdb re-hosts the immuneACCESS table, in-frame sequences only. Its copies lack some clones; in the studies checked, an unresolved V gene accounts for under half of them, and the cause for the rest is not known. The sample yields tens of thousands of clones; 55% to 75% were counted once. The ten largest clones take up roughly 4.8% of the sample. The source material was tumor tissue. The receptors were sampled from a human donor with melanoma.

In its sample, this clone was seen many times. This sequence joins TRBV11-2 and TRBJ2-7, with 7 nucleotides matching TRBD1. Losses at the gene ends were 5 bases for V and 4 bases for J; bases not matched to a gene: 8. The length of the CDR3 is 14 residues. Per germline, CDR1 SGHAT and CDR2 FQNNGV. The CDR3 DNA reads TGTGCCAGCAGCCGAACCGGGACAGCATACGAGCAGTACTTC. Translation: CASSRTGTAYEQYF.

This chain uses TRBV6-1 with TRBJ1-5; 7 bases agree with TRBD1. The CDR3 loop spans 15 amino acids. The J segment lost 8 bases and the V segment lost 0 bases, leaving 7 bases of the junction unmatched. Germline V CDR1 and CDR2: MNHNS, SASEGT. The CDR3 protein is CASSEASHRGKPQHF. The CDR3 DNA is TGTGCCAGCAGTGAAGCGTCCCACAGGGGAAAGCCCCAGCATTTT.

CDR3 in amino acids: CASSEWGTGLYEQYF. The CDR3 DNA sequence: TGTGCCAGCAGTGAGTGGGGGACAGGGCTCTACGAGCAGTACTTC. This rearrangement joins TRBV6-4 to TRBJ2-7; the match to TRBD1 covers 9 bases. Germline loops: CDR1 MRHNA, CDR2 SNTAGT. The ends lost 3 bases at V and 3 bases at J; junction bases unmatched: 6. The length of the CDR3 is 15 residues.

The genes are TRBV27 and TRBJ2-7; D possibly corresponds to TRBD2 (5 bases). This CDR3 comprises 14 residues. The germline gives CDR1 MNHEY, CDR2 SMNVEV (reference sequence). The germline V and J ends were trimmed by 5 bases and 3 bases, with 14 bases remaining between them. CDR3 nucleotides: TGTGCCAGCAGTCCGGGATTAATAGGCTACGAGCAGTACTTC. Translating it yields CASSPGLIGYEQYF.

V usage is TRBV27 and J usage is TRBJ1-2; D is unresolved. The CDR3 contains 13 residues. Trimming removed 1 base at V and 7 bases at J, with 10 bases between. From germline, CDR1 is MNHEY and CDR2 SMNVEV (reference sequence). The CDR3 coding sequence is TGTGCCAGCAGTTTATTAAGTACGGGTGGCTACACCTTC. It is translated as CASSLLSTGGYTF.

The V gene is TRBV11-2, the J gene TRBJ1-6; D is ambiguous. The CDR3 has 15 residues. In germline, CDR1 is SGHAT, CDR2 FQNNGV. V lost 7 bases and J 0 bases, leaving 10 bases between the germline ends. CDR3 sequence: CASKSGSSYNSPLHF. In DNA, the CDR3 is TGTGCCAGCAAATCGGGAAGCTCCTATAATTCACCCCTCCACTTT.

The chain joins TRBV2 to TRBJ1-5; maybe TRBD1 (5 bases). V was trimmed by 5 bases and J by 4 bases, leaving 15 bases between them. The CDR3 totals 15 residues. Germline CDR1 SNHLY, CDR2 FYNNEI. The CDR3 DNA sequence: TGTGCCAGCAGTTGGGATTGGACATCAAATCAGCCCCAGCATTTT. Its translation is CASSWDWTSNQPQHF.

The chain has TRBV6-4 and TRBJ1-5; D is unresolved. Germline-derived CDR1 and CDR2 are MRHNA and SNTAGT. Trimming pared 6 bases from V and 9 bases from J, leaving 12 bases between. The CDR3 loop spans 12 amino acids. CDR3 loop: CASSPKIVPQHF. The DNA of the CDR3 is TGTGCCAGCAGCCCTAAAATAGTGCCCCAGCATTTT.

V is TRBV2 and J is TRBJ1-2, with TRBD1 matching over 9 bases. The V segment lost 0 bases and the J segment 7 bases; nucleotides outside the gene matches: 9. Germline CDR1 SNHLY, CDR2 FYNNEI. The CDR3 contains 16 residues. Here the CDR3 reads CASSEAGTGFSGGYTF. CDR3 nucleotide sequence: TGTGCCAGCAGTGAAGCAGGGACAGGGTTCAGTGGTGGCTACACCTTC. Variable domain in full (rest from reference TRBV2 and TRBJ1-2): EPEVTQTPSHQVTQMGQEVILRCVPISNHLYFYWYRQILGQKVEFLVSFYNNEISEKSEIFDDQFSVERPDGSNFTLKIRSTKLEDSAMYFCASSEAGTGFSGGYTFGSGTRLTVV.

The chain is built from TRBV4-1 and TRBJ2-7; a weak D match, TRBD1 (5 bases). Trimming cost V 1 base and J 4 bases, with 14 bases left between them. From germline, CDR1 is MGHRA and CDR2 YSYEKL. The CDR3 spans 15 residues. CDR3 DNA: TGCGCCAGCAGCCAAGCGCAGGGTGTCCTATACGAGCAGTACTTC. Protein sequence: CASSQAQGVLYEQYF.

As DNA, the CDR3 is TGCGCCAGCAGAGCAGGGGTGAACACTGAAGCTTTCTTT. Amino acids: CASRAGVNTEAFF. V usage is TRBV10-2 and J usage is TRBJ1-1, with D perhaps matching TRBD1 (6 bases). Trimming took off 6 bases at V and 0 bases at J, with 8 bases between the two ends. This CDR3 is built from 13 residues. CDR1 is WSHSY, CDR2 SAAADI, per germline.

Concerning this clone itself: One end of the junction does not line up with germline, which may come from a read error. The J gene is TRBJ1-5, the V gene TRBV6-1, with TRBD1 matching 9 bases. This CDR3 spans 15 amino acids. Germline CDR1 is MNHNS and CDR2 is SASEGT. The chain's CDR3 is CASSEGTGLGQPQHF. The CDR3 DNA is TGTGCCAGCAGCGAAGGGACAGGGCTTGGGCAGCCCCAGCATTTT.

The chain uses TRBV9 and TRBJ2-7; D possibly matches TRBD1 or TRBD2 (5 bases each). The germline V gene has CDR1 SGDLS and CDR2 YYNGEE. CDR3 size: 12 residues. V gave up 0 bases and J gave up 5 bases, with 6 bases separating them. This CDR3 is CASSVGGNEQYF. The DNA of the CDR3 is TGTGCCAGCAGCGTAGGGGGGAACGAGCAGTACTTC.

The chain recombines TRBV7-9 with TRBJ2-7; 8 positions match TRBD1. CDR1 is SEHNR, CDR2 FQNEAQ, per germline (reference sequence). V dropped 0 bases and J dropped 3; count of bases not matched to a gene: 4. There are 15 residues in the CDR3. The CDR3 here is CASSLATGVGYEQYF. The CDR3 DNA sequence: TGTGCCAGCAGCTTAGCGACAGGGGTAGGCTACGAGCAGTACTTC.

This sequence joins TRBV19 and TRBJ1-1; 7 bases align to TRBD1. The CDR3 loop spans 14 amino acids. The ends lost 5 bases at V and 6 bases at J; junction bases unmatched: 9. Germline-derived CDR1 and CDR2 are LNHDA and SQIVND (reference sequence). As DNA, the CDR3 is TGTGCCAGTAGTTTAAGGGGGCGCGGGGCTGAAGCTTTCTTT. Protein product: CASSLRGRGAEAFF.

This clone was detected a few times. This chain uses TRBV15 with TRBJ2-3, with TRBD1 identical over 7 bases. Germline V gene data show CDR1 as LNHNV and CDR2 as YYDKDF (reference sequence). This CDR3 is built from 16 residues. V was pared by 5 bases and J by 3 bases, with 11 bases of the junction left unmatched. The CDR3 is CATSRPGQRDTDTQYF. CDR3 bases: TGTGCCACCAGCCGGCCGGGACAGAGGGATACAGATACGCAGTATTTT.

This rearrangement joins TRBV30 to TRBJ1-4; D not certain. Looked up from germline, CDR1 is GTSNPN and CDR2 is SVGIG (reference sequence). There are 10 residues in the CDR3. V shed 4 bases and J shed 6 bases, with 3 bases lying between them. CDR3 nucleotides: TGTGCCTGGACAGATGAAAAACTGTTTTTT. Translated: CAWTDEKLFF.

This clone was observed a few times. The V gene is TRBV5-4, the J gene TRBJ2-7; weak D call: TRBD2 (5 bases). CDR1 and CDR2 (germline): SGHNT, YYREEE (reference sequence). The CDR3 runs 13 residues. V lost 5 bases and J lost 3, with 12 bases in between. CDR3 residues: CASRPMGVYEQYF. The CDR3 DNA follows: TGTGCCAGCAGGCCCATGGGAGTCTACGAGCAGTACTTC.

This CDR3 reads CASSLGQGEGSPLHF. As DNA, the CDR3 is TGTGCCAGCAGTTTAGGGCAGGGGGAGGGTTCACCCCTCCACTTT. The rearrangement uses TRBV27 and TRBJ1-6; TRBD1 agrees at 7 bases. CDR1 is MNHEY and CDR2 is SMNVEV in the germline V gene (reference sequence). Trimming took 2 bases from V and 9 from J; bases not matched to a gene: 7. There are 15 residues in the CDR3.

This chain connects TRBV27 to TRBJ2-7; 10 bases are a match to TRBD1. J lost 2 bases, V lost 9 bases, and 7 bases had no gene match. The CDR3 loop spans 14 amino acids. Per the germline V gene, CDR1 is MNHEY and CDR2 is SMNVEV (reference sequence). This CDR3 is CASAPGQGTYEQYF. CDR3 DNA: TGTGCCAGTGCCCCGGGACAGGGGACCTACGAGCAGTACTTC.

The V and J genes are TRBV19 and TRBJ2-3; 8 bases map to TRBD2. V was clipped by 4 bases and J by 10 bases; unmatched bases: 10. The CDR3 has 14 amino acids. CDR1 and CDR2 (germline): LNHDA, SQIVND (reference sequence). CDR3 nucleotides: TGTGCCAGTAGTAAGGCAGGACGGCGGGAGGCGCAGTATTTT. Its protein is CASSKAGRREAQYF.

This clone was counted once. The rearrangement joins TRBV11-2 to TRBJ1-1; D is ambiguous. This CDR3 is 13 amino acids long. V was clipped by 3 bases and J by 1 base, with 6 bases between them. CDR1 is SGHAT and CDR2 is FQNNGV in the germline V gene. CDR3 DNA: TGTGCCAGCAGCTTTCAATGGAACACTGAAGCTTTCTTT. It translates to CASSFQWNTEAFF.

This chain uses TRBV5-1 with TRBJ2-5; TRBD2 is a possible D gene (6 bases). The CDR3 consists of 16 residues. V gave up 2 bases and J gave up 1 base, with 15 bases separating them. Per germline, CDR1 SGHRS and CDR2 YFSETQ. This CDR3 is CASSFWTTGSQETQYF. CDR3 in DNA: TGCGCCAGCAGCTTTTGGACTACAGGTTCCCAAGAGACCCAGTACTTC.

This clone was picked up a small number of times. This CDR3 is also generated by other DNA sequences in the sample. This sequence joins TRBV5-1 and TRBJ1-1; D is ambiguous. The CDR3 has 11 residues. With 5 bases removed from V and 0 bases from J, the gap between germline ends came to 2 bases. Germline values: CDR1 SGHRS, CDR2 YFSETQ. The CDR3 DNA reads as TGCGCCAGCAGGCTGAACACTGAAGCTTTCTTT. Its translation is CASRLNTEAFF.

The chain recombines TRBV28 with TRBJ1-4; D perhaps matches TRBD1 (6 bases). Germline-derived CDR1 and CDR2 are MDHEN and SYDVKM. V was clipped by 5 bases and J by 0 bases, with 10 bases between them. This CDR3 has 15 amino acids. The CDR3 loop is CASSIDRTTNEKLFF. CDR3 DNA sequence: TGTGCCAGCAGTATCGACAGGACAACTAATGAAAAACTGTTTTTT.